This T cell receptor beta chain was documented in a study of identifying expanded T cells in peripheral blood. Sequencing used immunoSEQ multiplex PCR; TCRdb keeps in-frame clones, though not all of them. The sample includes about 89,000 clones, more than 70% seen only once; the top ten take about 4%. No infections or other immune events were documented during collection. About this clone itself: Its target is not known.

Study-wide points: Technical replicates showed 0.9 to 1.5 changed clones; two weeks about 16.4; four weeks 19. Variance in clone template counts between approximately two-week samples significantly increased with total template count across all healthy donors.

The specimen was blood. The TCR comes from a person aged 18 to 75 in good health.

This CDR3 reads CASKTKAGTGNTEAFF. The CDR3 coding sequence is TGTGCCAGTAAGACCAAAGCCGGGACAGGGAACACTGAAGCTTTCTTT. V and J are TRBV19 and TRBJ1-1, with TRBD1 matching 8 bases. The V segment lost 7 bases and the J segment 1 base; nucleotides outside the gene matches: 11. Germline values: CDR1 LNHDA, CDR2 SQIVND (reference sequence). This CDR3 comprises 16 residues.